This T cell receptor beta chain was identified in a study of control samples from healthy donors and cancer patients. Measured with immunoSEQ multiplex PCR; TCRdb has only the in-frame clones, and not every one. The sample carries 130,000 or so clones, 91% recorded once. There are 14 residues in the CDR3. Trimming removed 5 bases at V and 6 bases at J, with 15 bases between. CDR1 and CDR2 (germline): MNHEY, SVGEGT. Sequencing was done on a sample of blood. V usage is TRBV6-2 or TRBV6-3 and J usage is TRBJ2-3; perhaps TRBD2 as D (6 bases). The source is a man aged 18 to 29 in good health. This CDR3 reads CASSRDSSGDTQYF. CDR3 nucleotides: TGTGCCAGCAGTCGGGACTCATCAGGGGATACGCAGTATTTT.